Listed below are T cell receptor beta chains from one sample, sequenced in a study of identical twins. TCRdb processed the 5' RACE reads anew with MiXCR; each CDR3 protein has one entry. The repertoire includes 250,000 to 300,000 distinct CDR3 sequences, around 9.7% of them detected once, and roughly 6.4% sits in the top ten. This sample was also put to use in a study of yellow fever vaccine responses in identical twins.

The sample was CD8+ T cells sorted from blood. These receptors originate from a woman between 18 and 30 years old in good health. The CDR3 runs from the conserved cysteine through the conserved F or W.

j_call,cdr3_length,v_call,cdr3_aa
TRBJ1-5,13,TRBV10-2,CASRGQPNQPQHF
TRBJ2-5,15,TRBV2,CASPQGTADRETQYF
TRBJ2-3,15,TRBV7-7,CASSTSLGSTDTQYF
TRBJ2-7,13,TRBV29-1,CSVFGPGRGEQYF
TRBJ2-1,15,TRBV2,CASSLGQASYNEQFF
TRBJ1-2,14,TRBV11-2,CASKGDRRYYGYTF
TRBJ2-2,19,TRBV11-2,CASSLLPAPSGSLTGELFF
TRBJ2-1,16,TRBV7-9,CASSTTSASSYNEQFF
TRBJ2-7,15,TRBV11-2,CASSPSRESRYEQYF
TRBJ1-1,14,TRBV9,CASSGRTGFAEAFF
TRBJ2-2,13,TRBV29-1,CSVRDTATGELFF
TRBJ2-4,13,TRBV28,CASSLAPKNIQYF
TRBJ1-2,11,TRBV5-1,CASSLGGRIIF
TRBJ2-3,15,TRBV9,CASSVATGGTDTQYF
TRBJ2-7,14,TRBV11-2,CASTLSGGFYEQYF
TRBJ2-1,14,TRBV15,CATSFTRTGNEQFF
TRBJ2-1,15,TRBV4-3,CASSPRLAGNNEQFF
TRBJ2-1,15,TRBV7-9,CASSLVRESRNEKFF
TRBJ1-1,15,TRBV19,CASSIGGMAWTEAFF
TRBJ2-1,12,TRBV7-9,CASSFDQNEQFF
TRBJ2-1,13,TRBV29-1,CSHIHGRDNEQFF
TRBJ1-1,13,TRBV30,CAWTPGGETEAFF
TRBJ1-1,14,TRBV18,CASSPAPRDTEAFF